Presented here are 16 T cell receptor beta chains from one specimen sequenced in a study of T cells after yellow fever vaccination. TCRdb used MiXCR to reprocess the 5' RACE reads, holding one entry per CDR3 protein. The table shows 450,000 to 550,000 distinct CDR3 sequences, with 21% occurring only once. Material: PBMCs, obtained 21 days after the first yellow fever vaccination. Every receptor here comes from a man aged 18 to 29 who received the YFV17D yellow fever vaccine.

This clonotype came up a few times. The chain uses TRBV6-5 and TRBJ2-3; no definite D call. The CDR3 totals 15 residues. Trimming removed 1 base at V and 2 bases at J, with 10 bases between. Per the germline V gene, CDR1 is MNHEY and CDR2 is SVGAGI. CDR3 bases: TGTGCCAGCAGTTACTTGGACGGAGACACAGATACGCAGTATTTT. It is translated as CASSYLDGDTDTQYF.

This clonotype has at least ten counts. The V gene is TRBV29-1, the J gene TRBJ2-1; TRBD1 or TRBD2 may be the D gene (5 bases each). The V gene's germline CDR1 is SQVTM and CDR2 ANQGSEA. This CDR3 is 11 amino acids long. Trimming cost V 4 bases and J 8 bases, with 9 bases left between them. The DNA for the CDR3 is TGCAGCGTTGGTGGGGGAGATGAGCAGTTCTTC. Amino acid sequence: CSVGGGDEQFF.

A few counts support this clonotype. DNA for the CDR3: TGTGCCAGCTCACGAGGGGCCATGAACACTGAAGCTTTCTTT. Protein sequence: CASSRGAMNTEAFF. The chain carries TRBV18 and TRBJ1-1; maybe TRBD1 (5 bases). V lost 4 bases and J lost 0, with 9 bases in between. The CDR3 contains 14 residues. CDR1 is KGHSH, CDR2 LQKENI, per germline.

The V and J genes are TRBV7-2 and TRBJ2-3; D gene ambiguous. In germline, CDR1 is SGHTA, CDR2 FQGNSA. The CDR3 totals 12 residues. Trimming shortened V by 7 bases and J by 6 bases, and 11 bases separated the two germline ends. In DNA form, the CDR3 reads TGTGCCAGCACAAAACTTCCCGATACGCAGTATTTT. It codes for CASTKLPDTQYF.

In its sample, this clonotype was seen many times. This chain's CDR3 is CASSLGDRWGGIQYF. The CDR3 coding sequence is TGTGCCAGCAGCCTCGGAGACAGGTGGGGTGGCATTCAGTACTTC. The chain has TRBV7-9 and TRBJ2-4; the D gene is possibly TRBD1 (6 bases). Germline-derived CDR1 and CDR2 are SEHNR and FQNEAQ (reference sequence). CDR3 size: 15 residues. Between the trimmed V and J ends, which lost 5 bases and 9 bases, there was a span of 20 bases.

V usage is TRBV27 and J usage is TRBJ2-3; TRBD1 is a possible D gene (5 bases). Germline V gene data show CDR1 as MNHEY and CDR2 as SMNVEV (reference sequence). The CDR3 has 15 residues. Trimming pared 5 bases from V and 0 bases from J, leaving 12 bases between. For the CDR3, the DNA is TGTGCCAGCAGTGCAGGGTGGGCTAGCACAGATACGCAGTATTTT. Amino acid sequence: CASSAGWASTDTQYF.

Only a few counts were recorded for this clonotype. The CDR3 protein is CASKYGVKDGYTF. The CDR3 DNA follows: TGTGCCAGCAAATACGGGGTTAAGGATGGCTACACCTTC. This sequence joins TRBV2 and TRBJ1-2; D remains unclear. The CDR3 has 13 residues. CDR1 is SNHLY and CDR2 is FYNNEI in the germline V gene. V dropped 7 bases and J dropped 6 bases, with 15 bases sitting between them.

This clonotype was seen at least ten times. This chain connects TRBV29-1 to TRBJ1-2; D is perhaps TRBD1 (6 bases). V lost 4 bases and J 3 bases, leaving 9 bases between the germline ends. CDR1 and CDR2 from the germline V gene are SQVTM and ANQGSEA. There are 12 residues in the CDR3. The chain's CDR3 is CSVVGGDYGYTF. CDR3 DNA sequence: TGCAGCGTTGTAGGGGGGGACTATGGCTACACCTTC.

This clonotype has more than one count but fewer than ten. V is TRBV2 and J is TRBJ1-1; possible D gene TRBD1, 5 bases. The germline CDR1 and CDR2 sequences are SNHLY and FYNNEI. V dropped 6 bases and J dropped 6 bases, with 14 bases sitting between them. There are 13 residues in the CDR3. CDR3 loop: CASRIRPRAEAFF. The DNA for the CDR3 is TGTGCCAGCAGAATTCGACCCAGGGCTGAAGCTTTCTTT.

This chain links TRBV11-2 with TRBJ2-7; D is ambiguous. The CDR3 spans 12 residues. V lost 11 bases to trimming and J lost 5 bases, with 16 bases between them. Germline assignment: CDR1 SGHAT and CDR2 FQNNGV. CDR3 sequence (DNA): TGTGCCGTAAACCGGCGTATCCACGAGCAGTACTTC. It translates to CAVNRRIHEQYF.

The rearrangement joins TRBV5-6 to TRBJ1-2; D is undetermined. Per germline, CDR1 SGHDT and CDR2 YYEEEE. V dropped 5 bases and J dropped 1 base, with 12 bases sitting between them. The CDR3 covers 14 residues. Here the CDR3 DNA reads TGTGCCAGCAGTTTCTTCCGGGGTAACTATGGCTACACCTTC. Protein product: CASSFFRGNYGYTF.

The gene calls are TRBV9 and TRBJ2-1, with 10 positions matching TRBD2. Germline values: CDR1 SGDLS, CDR2 YYNGEE. The V segment lost 1 base and the J segment 0 bases; nucleotides outside the gene matches: 7. The CDR3 is 18 residues long. The CDR3, as DNA: TGTGCCAGCAGCGTAAACCTAGCGGGGGAGTACTCCTACAATGAGCAGTTCTTC. This gives the protein CASSVNLAGEYSYNEQFF.

The chain couples TRBV5-5 to TRBJ2-2, with 7 positions matching TRBD1. Per the germline V gene, CDR1 is SGHKS and CDR2 is YYEKEE (reference sequence). Trimming removed 3 bases from V and 3 bases from J; junction bases left unmatched: 5. This CDR3 is built from 15 residues. The CDR3 is CASSSTGWDTGELFF. CDR3 in DNA: TGTGCCAGCAGCTCGACAGGGTGGGACACCGGGGAGCTGTTTTTT.

The chain has TRBV18 and TRBJ2-3, with 9 positions matching TRBD1. This CDR3 has 16 amino acids. Per the germline V gene, CDR1 is KGHSH and CDR2 is LQKENI. J lost 3 bases, V lost 2 bases, and 6 bases had no gene match. CDR3 region: CASSPSGQGLTDTQYF. In nucleotides, the CDR3 is TGTGCCAGCTCACCATCGGGACAGGGTCTGACAGATACGCAGTATTTT.

This clonotype was observed many times. This rearrangement joins TRBV5-1 to TRBJ2-3; D might be TRBD1 (6 bases). Germline CDR1 is SGHRS and CDR2 is YFSETQ. CDR3 length: 15 residues. V gave up 5 bases and J gave up 1 base, with 14 bases separating them. CDR3 amino acids: CASSEGGRRTDTQYF. CDR3 bases: TGCGCCAGCAGTGAAGGGGGACGACGCACAGATACGCAGTATTTT.

This clonotype was counted between two and nine times. V usage is TRBV4-3 and J usage is TRBJ2-1; TRBD2 matches at 11 bases. CDR1 LGHNA and CDR2 YSLEER come from the germline V gene. V trimming: 0 bases; J trimming: 4 bases; junction bases outside the gene matches: 8. The length of the CDR3 is 18 residues. CDR3 loop: CASSQEGGLAGGYNEQFF. CDR3 DNA sequence: TGCGCCAGCAGCCAAGAAGGAGGGCTAGCGGGGGGTTACAATGAGCAGTTCTTC.